Sequencing of this T cell receptor (beta chain) was carried out in a study of T cell responses to AZD1222 COVID-19 vaccine. The study, taken as a whole, reports: It was only after the peak T cell response that any repertoires were sampled. The study identified only 6 or 7 AZD1222 recipients as seropositive at baseline.

The germline V and J ends were trimmed by 4 bases and 7 bases, with 16 bases remaining between them. CDR1 LGHDT and CDR2 YNNKEL come from the germline V gene (reference sequence). The CDR3 extends over 14 amino acids. Clones were read by immunoSEQ multiplex PCR, and TCRdb kept only the in-frame ones, dropping some. The sample includes about 80,000 clones, approximately 83% of them seen just once. A word on this clone: What it binds is unknown.

The V call is TRBV3-1 (or the pseudogene TRBV3-2), the J call TRBJ1-2; a weak D match, TRBD1 (6 bases). The sample here was peripheral blood, taken 28 days after the second AZD1222 dose. This sequence originates from an adult who received the AZD1222 COVID-19 vaccine. Written as DNA, the CDR3 is TGTGCCAGCAGCCGGACCCTTTTAGGGGGTGGCTACACCTTC. Amino acid sequence: CASSRTLLGGGYTF.